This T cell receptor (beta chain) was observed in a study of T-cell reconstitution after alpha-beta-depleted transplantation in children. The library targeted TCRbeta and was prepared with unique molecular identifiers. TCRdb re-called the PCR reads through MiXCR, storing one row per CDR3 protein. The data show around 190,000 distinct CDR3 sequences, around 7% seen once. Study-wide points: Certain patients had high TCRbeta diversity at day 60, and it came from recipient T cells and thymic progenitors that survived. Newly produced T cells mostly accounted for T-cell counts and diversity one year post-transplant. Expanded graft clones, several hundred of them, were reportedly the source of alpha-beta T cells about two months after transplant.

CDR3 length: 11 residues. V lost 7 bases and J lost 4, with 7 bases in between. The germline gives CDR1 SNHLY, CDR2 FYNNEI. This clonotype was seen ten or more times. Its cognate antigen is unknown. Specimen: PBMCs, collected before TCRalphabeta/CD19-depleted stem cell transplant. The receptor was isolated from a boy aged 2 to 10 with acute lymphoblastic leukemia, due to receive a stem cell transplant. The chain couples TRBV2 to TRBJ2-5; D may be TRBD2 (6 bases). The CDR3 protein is CASNGGETQYF. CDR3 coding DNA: TGTGCCAGCAACGGGGGAGAGACCCAGTACTTC. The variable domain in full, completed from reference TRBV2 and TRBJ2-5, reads EPEVTQTPSHQVTQMGQEVILRCVPISNHLYFYWYRQILGQKVEFLVSFYNNEISEKSEIFDDQFSVERPDGSNFTLKIRSTKLEDSAMYFCASNGGETQYFGPGTRLLVL.